What follows are 22 T cell receptor beta chains derived from one specimen sequenced in a study of blood T cells in healthy people across ages. Alongside a J-beta primer mix, a sample-barcoded 5' primer served in a second PCR lasting about 7 to 11 cycles. TCRdb passed the 5' RACE reads through MiXCR, listing each CDR3 protein once. The table records 600,000 to 800,000 distinct CDR3 sequences, about 50% of them present only once. The sequenced material came from blood. Source of these receptors: a woman aged 80 or over in good health.

Turning to this clonotype: The junction shows a germline mismatch at one end, possibly a read error. This chain uses TRBV7-2 with TRBJ2-1; possibly TRBD1 for D (6 bases). Germline V gene lookup returns CDR1 SGHTA and CDR2 FQGNSA. The CDR3 contains 14 residues. CDR3 sequence reads: CASNRVFSYNGQFF. CDR3 sequence (DNA): TGTGCCAGCAACAGGGTTTTCTCCTACAATGGGCAGTTCTTC.

This clonotype was observed a handful of times. The chain joins TRBV19 to TRBJ2-3; 8 bases match TRBD2. V lost 6 bases to trimming and J lost 1 base; unmatched junction nucleotides: 6. Looked up from germline, CDR1 is LNHDA and CDR2 is SQIVND (reference sequence). This CDR3 is built from 15 residues. CDR3 sequence reads: CASSDRRGGTDTQYF. The DNA of the CDR3 is TGTGCCAGTAGCGATAGGCGGGGGGGCACAGATACGCAGTATTTT.

This clonotype was detected only once. The V and J genes are TRBV5-1 and TRBJ2-5; TRBD1 might be the D (5 bases). This CDR3 comprises 15 residues. The ends were cut back, 0 bases at V and 0 bases at J, with 9 bases in the middle. Per germline, CDR1 SGHRS and CDR2 YFSETQ. The CDR3 coding sequence is TGCGCCAGCAGCTTGGCCGGCAGGGACCAAGAGACCCAGTACTTC. As protein: CASSLAGRDQETQYF.

The rearrangement joins TRBV9 to TRBJ1-6; D unclear. The V and J ends lost 4 bases and 6 bases respectively, with 8 bases between them. Looked up from germline, CDR1 is SGDLS and CDR2 is YYNGEE. There are 13 residues in the CDR3. CDR3 in DNA: TGTGCCAGCAGCCCACGGTTTAATTCACCCCTCCACTTT. Translated: CASSPRFNSPLHF.

V gene TRBV4-2 combines with J gene TRBJ2-2; possible D gene TRBD2, 5 bases. The V end was cut by 4 bases, the J end by 0 bases, with 15 bases between. The CDR3 extends over 17 amino acids. Germline V gives CDR1 LGHNA, CDR2 YNFKEQ. In nucleotides, the CDR3 is TGTGCCAGCAGCCGCCAGCGACCGGGGACGAACACCGGGGAGCTGTTTTTT. Residues: CASSRQRPGTNTGELFF.

The chain couples TRBV5-1 to TRBJ1-1; D gene ambiguous. The CDR3 is made up of 15 amino acids. Trimming pared 0 bases from V and 0 bases from J, leaving 9 bases between. Germline V gene sequence: CDR1 SGHRS, CDR2 YFSETQ. CDR3 nucleotides: TGCGCCAGCAGCTTGGGTGCAAGTATGAACACTGAAGCTTTCTTT. This translates into CASSLGASMNTEAFF.

This clonotype has more than one count but fewer than ten. J is TRBJ1-2 and V is TRBV3-1; D call uncertain. V was shortened by 0 bases and J by 5 bases, with 13 bases between the two germline ends. Germline CDR1 LGHDT, CDR2 YNNKEL (reference sequence). There are 15 residues in the CDR3. CDR3 bases: TGTGCCAGCAGCCAAGATCCCGGGATAGCGTATGGCTACACCTTC. Residues: CASSQDPGIAYGYTF.

This chain connects TRBV5-1 to TRBJ1-2; D is possibly TRBD1 (5 bases). The CDR3 consists of 16 residues. The V end lost 4 bases, the J end lost 4 bases, and 20 bases lay between the germline ends. The germline CDR1 and CDR2 sequences are SGHRS and YFSETQ. In nucleotides, the CDR3 is TGCGCCAGCAGCCCACGGGACCGAGCCCTAGGCTATGGCTACACCTTC. Its protein product is CASSPRDRALGYGYTF.

A few counts support this clonotype. V usage is TRBV3-1 and J usage is TRBJ1-1; D not certain. The germline V and J ends were trimmed by 1 base and 4 bases, with 7 bases remaining between them. The germline CDR1 and CDR2 sequences are LGHDT and YNNKEL (reference sequence). This CDR3 is built from 13 residues. The DNA of the CDR3 is TGTGCCAGCAGCCAAGTCTGGGGCACTGAAGCTTTCTTT. Amino acids: CASSQVWGTEAFF.

There are a few counts of this clonotype. V and J are TRBV5-1 and TRBJ1-2; the match to TRBD1 covers 9 bases. Looked up from germline, CDR1 is SGHRS and CDR2 is YFSETQ. After removal of 3 bases from V and 8 bases from J, the junction contained 11 bases not matched to a gene. The CDR3 runs 15 residues. In DNA form, the CDR3 reads TGCGCCAGCAGCTGCGGGACAGGGATGGCCCAGGGCTACACCTTC. This encodes CASSCGTGMAQGYTF.

The CDR3 region is CASSRGTGYSDTQYF. The CDR3 nucleotides are TGCGCCAGCAGTCGTGGGACAGGGTACTCCGATACGCAGTATTTT. This chain links TRBV10-1 with TRBJ2-3; the match to TRBD1 covers 9 bases. V dropped 5 bases and J dropped 6; count of bases not matched to a gene: 9. The CDR3 extends over 15 amino acids. Germline loops: CDR1 WNHNN, CDR2 SYGVQD (reference sequence).

The CDR3 sequence: CASSVADRVYEQYF. The CDR3 DNA reads TGTGCCAGCAGCGTAGCCGACAGGGTCTACGAGCAGTACTTC. The V call is TRBV9, the J call TRBJ2-7; 7 bases fit TRBD1. With V trimmed by 0 bases and J by 3 bases, 3 bases remained unmatched. Germline loops: CDR1 SGDLS, CDR2 YYNGEE. The CDR3 loop spans 14 amino acids.

This clonotype was seen more than once but under ten times. V gene TRBV2 combines with J gene TRBJ1-5; 7 bases agree with TRBD1. Looked up from germline, CDR1 is SNHLY and CDR2 is FYNNEI. The CDR3 loop spans 16 amino acids. Trimming removed 7 bases from V and 7 bases from J; junction bases left unmatched: 16. CDR3 loop: CASTAGHRGPGQPQHF. The CDR3 DNA is TGTGCCAGCACCGCTGGGCACAGGGGTCCGGGGCAGCCCCAGCATTTT.

The sample holds a few counts of this clonotype. The chain links TRBV29-1 to TRBJ2-1, with 9 bases lining up with TRBD2. CDR1 SQVTM and CDR2 ANQGSEA come from the germline V gene. CDR3 length: 14 residues. The V and J ends lost 3 bases and 7 bases, in that order; junction bases with no gene match: 7. CDR3: CSVDPLAGTNEQFF. For the CDR3, the DNA is TGCAGCGTTGATCCCCTAGCGGGGACGAATGAGCAGTTCTTC.

CDR3 nucleotide sequence: TGCAGTGCTCCCAACCCGCGCGGGAGCACAGATACGCAGTATTTT. Residues: CSAPNPRGSTDTQYF. This chain joins TRBV20-1 and TRBJ2-3; TRBD2 might be the D (5 bases). The length of the CDR3 is 15 residues. Germline loops: CDR1 DFQATT, CDR2 SNEGSKA (reference sequence). V dropped 5 bases and J dropped 0 bases, with 15 bases sitting between them.

This chain connects TRBV10-3 to TRBJ1-2; 9 bases line up with TRBD1. Trimming cost V 6 bases and J 4 bases; bases outside gene matches: 3. CDR1 ENHRY and CDR2 SYGVKD come from the germline V gene. The CDR3 length is 13 residues. In DNA form, the CDR3 reads TGTGCCATCAGGGAACAGGGGGCCTATGGCTACACCTTC. This encodes CAIREQGAYGYTF.

Only a few counts were recorded for this clonotype. This chain uses TRBV3-1 with TRBJ2-2, with TRBD1 matching 8 bases. The CDR3 extends over 14 amino acids. The V gene's germline CDR1 is LGHDT and CDR2 YNNKEL (reference sequence). Trimming removed 4 bases from V and 4 bases from J; junction bases left unmatched: 2. The CDR3 sequence is CASSPTGGTGELFF. For the CDR3, the DNA is TGTGCCAGCAGCCCAACAGGGGGCACCGGGGAGCTGTTTTTT.

The chain joins TRBV27 to TRBJ2-3, with D unclear. CDR1 and CDR2 from the germline V gene are MNHEY and SMNVEV (reference sequence). The CDR3 spans 14 residues. The germline V and J ends were trimmed by 2 bases and 5 bases, with 11 bases remaining between them. CDR3 protein: CASSLQWSQDTQYF. DNA for the CDR3: TGTGCCAGCAGTTTACAGTGGTCCCAAGATACGCAGTATTTT.

This clonotype was seen repeatedly, ten times or more. This chain connects TRBV7-4 to TRBJ2-5; no reliable D call. The V gene lost 1 base and the J gene lost 4 bases, with 10 bases spanning the gap. Germline CDR1 reads SGHVT; CDR2 reads SQSDAQ. The CDR3 is 14 amino acids. The CDR3 reads CASSLVGVPETQYF. CDR3 bases: TGTGCCAGCAGCTTAGTTGGCGTTCCAGAGACCCAGTACTTC.

For this clonotype: This may be a read error: a much more frequent sequence differs by one nucleotide. The chain uses TRBV3-1 and TRBJ2-1, with 13 bases that match TRBD2. The CDR3 sequence is 16 residues long. J gave up 13 bases and V 0 bases, and 9 bases lay outside the gene matches. The germline CDR1 and CDR2 sequences are LGHDT and YNNKEL (reference sequence). For the CDR3, the DNA is TGTGCCAGCAGCCAAGATCTAACTAGCGGGAGGGAGACCCAGTTCTTC. Translated: CASSQDLTSGRETQFF.

The rearrangement links TRBV28 to TRBJ2-7, with 8 nucleotides matching TRBD2. The CDR3 extends over 14 amino acids. Germline lookup yields CDR1 MDHEN and CDR2 SYDVKM. J gave up 4 bases and V 5 bases, and 7 bases lay outside the gene matches. This CDR3 reads CASSRTSMRYEQYF. CDR3 in DNA: TGTGCCAGCAGTAGGACTAGCATGCGGTACGAGCAGTACTTC.

Points on this clonotype: A much bigger clone sits one base away, suggesting this may be a read error. J is TRBJ2-7 and V is TRBV20-1; D ambiguous. Germline V CDR1 and CDR2: DFQATT, SNEGSKA (reference sequence). V was shortened by 7 bases and J by 7 bases, with 17 bases between the two germline ends. This CDR3 spans 12 amino acids. CDR3: CSVSRLYNEQYF. CDR3 coding DNA: TGCAGTGTGTCGCGCCTGTACAATGAGCAGTACTTC.